This T cell receptor beta chain was sequenced in a study of siplizumab effects on memory and regulatory T cells. Here immunoSEQ multiplex PCR was the method, and the copy in TCRdb shows in-frame clones only, minus some. Of more than 85,000 clones listed, 85% to 95% are singletons. Sample: Tregs sorted from blood. The sequence came from a human donor in good health.

Here the CDR3 reads CASSFNTGFTGELFF. DNA of the CDR3: TGTGCCAGCTCATTTAATACAGGATTCACCGGGGAGCTGTTTTTT. The chain recombines TRBV18 with TRBJ2-2, with D possibly TRBD1 on 5 matching bases. Trimming took 5 bases from V and 4 from J, leaving 14 bases between them. CDR3 length: 15 residues. Germline V CDR1 and CDR2: KGHSH, LQKENI.